This TCR beta chain stems from a study of beta chain features in type 1 diabetes. Study results and caveats: Researchers could not determine here whether HLA type influences TCRB rearrangement. Among patients with Type 1 diabetes, TCRB CDR3s were moderately but significantly shorter in every one of the four CD4+ subsets.

Per germline, CDR1 SGDLS and CDR2 YYNGEE. The CDR3 consists of 15 residues. The V segment lost 6 bases and the J segment 4 bases; nucleotides outside the gene matches: 10. Every isolated RNA sample was fully reverse transcribed, so sequencing captured expressed TCRB transcripts. Repertoires were generated with immunoSEQ multiplex PCR, while TCRdb's copy carries only in-frame clones and drops some. The table lists 500,000 to 700,000 clones, less than 20% of them singletons. This clone was detected only a few times. Antigen unknown. Staining for CD45RO/CCR7/CD25/CD127/CD95/CD27 allowed sorting of CD4+ naive, central memory, regulatory and stem cell-like memory cells.

The chain carries TRBV9 and TRBJ2-3; 8 bases line up with TRBD2. The receptor was isolated from a man aged 18 to 30 in good health. Sequencing was done on a sample of naive CD4+ T cells from blood. In nucleotides, the CDR3 is TGTGCCAGCACCTCTGGAGCGGGAGCCCCAGATACGCAGTATTTT. It codes for CASTSGAGAPDTQYF.